What follows describes a single T cell receptor (beta chain). The antigen remains undetermined. V gave up 4 bases and J gave up 0 bases; unmatched junction bases: 6. The CDR3 has 16 residues. Germline V gene lookup returns CDR1 SGDLS and CDR2 YYNGEE. This sample is drawn from a study of cytomegalovirus exposure and HLA in healthy donors. Points from the study as a whole: In the roughly 120 validation repertoires, a later analysis found that first-cohort TCR clusters tended to co-occur. Confirmation in vitro established that a few CMV-associated chains were specific for CMV antigens. Per published reports, the classifier diagnosed cytomegalovirus status with high specificity and sensitivity.

Profiling relied on immunoSEQ multiplex PCR, and the TCRdb table lists in-frame clones only, not all of them. The sample holds about 110,000 clones, around nine tenths seen once. The material sequenced was PBMCs. The V and J genes are TRBV9 and TRBJ2-3, with 9 bases identical to TRBD2. The receptor's source is a woman between 18 and 29 years old in good health and CMV-seronegative. The CDR3 loop is CASSLPSGVSTDTQYF. In DNA, the CDR3 is TGTGCCAGCAGCTTGCCTAGCGGGGTTAGCACAGATACGCAGTATTTT.